Each of the 4 T cell receptor beta chains below was sequenced from the same sample in a study of T-cell reconstitution after alpha-beta-depleted transplantation in children. During its preparation, the TCRbeta library received unique molecular identifiers. MiXCR, applied by TCRdb to the PCR reads, yields one record per CDR3 protein. The data contain over 450,000 distinct CDR3 sequences, roughly a tenth of them singletons. The sequenced sample was PBMCs, obtained before TCRalphabeta/CD19-depleted stem cell transplant. These receptors were collected from a child aged 2-15 years with inherited bone marrow failure, due to receive a stem cell transplant.

For this clonotype: A much more abundant neighbour one base away suggests this may be a read error. This chain uses TRBV12-3 or TRBV12-4 with TRBJ1-3; 8 nucleotides match TRBD1. CDR3 length: 15 residues. The V gene end was trimmed by 6 bases and the J gene end by 8 bases; junction bases not matched to a gene: 12. In nucleotides, the CDR3 is TGTGCCAGCAGCCCAGCGCGGACAGGGTCGTACACCATATATTTT. Amino acid sequence: CASSPARTGSYTIYF.

Only one count was recorded for this clonotype. This chain uses TRBV11-2 with TRBJ1-1; D possibly corresponds to TRBD1 (5 bases). This CDR3 is 13 amino acids long. The germline gives CDR1 SGHAT, CDR2 FQNNGV. V was clipped by 3 bases and J by 11 bases, with 16 bases between them. CDR3 DNA sequence: TGTGCCAGCAGCTTCTCAGGGTTAACGAACGCTTTCTTT. Amino acids: CASSFSGLTNAFF.

The sample holds a few counts of this clonotype. This chain connects TRBV24-1 to TRBJ2-1, with a weak D call TRBD1 (5 bases). Between the trimmed V and J ends, which lost 5 bases and 1 base, there was a span of 8 bases. This CDR3 has 14 amino acids. Germline loops: CDR1 KGHDR, CDR2 SFDVKD. CDR3 amino acids: CATSARVSYNEQFF. The CDR3 coding sequence is TGTGCCACCAGTGCCAGGGTATCCTACAATGAGCAGTTCTTC.

In the case of this clonotype: Just one base apart from a much larger clone, this may be a read error. The rearrangement uses TRBV15 and TRBJ2-4; 7 bases map to TRBD2. V dropped 7 bases and J dropped 3; count of bases not matched to a gene: 15. The CDR3 has 17 residues. Germline V lookup: CDR1 LNHNV, CDR2 YYDKDF (reference sequence). The CDR3 sequence: CATNRAGLADYKNIQYF. For the CDR3, the DNA is TGTGCCACCAATAGGGCGGGCCTAGCGGATTACAAAAACATTCAGTACTTC. Full variable domain (outside the CDR3, taken from reference TRBV15 and TRBJ2-4): DAMVIQNPRYQVTQFGKPVTLSCSQTLNHNVMYWYQQKSSQAPKLLFHYYDKDFNNEADTPDNFQSRRPNTSFCFLDIRSPGLGDTAMYLCATNRAGLADYKNIQYFGAGTRLSVL.